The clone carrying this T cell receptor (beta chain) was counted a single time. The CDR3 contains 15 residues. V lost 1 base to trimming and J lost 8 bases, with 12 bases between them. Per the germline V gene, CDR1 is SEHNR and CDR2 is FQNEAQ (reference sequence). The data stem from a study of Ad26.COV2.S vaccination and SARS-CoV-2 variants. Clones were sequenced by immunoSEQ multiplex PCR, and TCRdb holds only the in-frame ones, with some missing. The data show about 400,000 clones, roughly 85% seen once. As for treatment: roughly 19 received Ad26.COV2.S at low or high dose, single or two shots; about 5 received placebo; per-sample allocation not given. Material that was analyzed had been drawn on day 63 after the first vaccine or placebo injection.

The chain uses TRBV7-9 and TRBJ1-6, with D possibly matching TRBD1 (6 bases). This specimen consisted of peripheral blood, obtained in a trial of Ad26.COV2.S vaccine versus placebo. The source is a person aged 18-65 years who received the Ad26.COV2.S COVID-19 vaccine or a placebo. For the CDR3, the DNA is TGTGCCAGCAGCTTAGTACAGAGGGGGTATTCACCCCTCCACTTT. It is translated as CASSLVQRGYSPLHF.